The sequence of this T cell receptor (beta chain) was determined in a study of blood T cell repertoires in COVID-19. The germline V and J ends were trimmed by 7 bases and 0 bases, with 10 bases remaining between them. This CDR3 is built from 14 residues. Germline V CDR1 and CDR2: MDHEN, SYDVKM. Sequencing used immunoSEQ multiplex PCR; TCRdb keeps in-frame clones, though not all of them. Of roughly 200,000 clones in the sample, over 80% are singletons; the top ten hold 1.2%. The chain employs TRBV28 and TRBJ2-1; D call uncertain. This clonotype was obtained from a man aged 25 to 40 who had recovered from COVID-19. Sequencing was done on a sample of PBMCs or T cells enriched from blood (not recorded which). DNA of the CDR3: TGTGCCAGCAAGGAGTTGAGCTCCTACAATGAGCAGTTCTTC. Amino acids: CASKELSSYNEQFF.